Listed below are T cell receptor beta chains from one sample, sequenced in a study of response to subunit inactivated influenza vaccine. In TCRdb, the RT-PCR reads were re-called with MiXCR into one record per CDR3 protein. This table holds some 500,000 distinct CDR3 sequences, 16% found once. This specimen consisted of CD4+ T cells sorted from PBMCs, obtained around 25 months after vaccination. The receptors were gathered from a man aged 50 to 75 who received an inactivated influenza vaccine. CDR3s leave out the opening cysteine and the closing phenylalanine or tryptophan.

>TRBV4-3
ASSQVTSGGEQF
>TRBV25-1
ASSVGQRTQY
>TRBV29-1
SVELLNEQF
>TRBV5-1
ASRPYRGTGELF
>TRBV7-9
ASSLGQRRDTQY
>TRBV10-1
ASSRNLEDTQY
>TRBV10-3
AISDRGPTNTGELF
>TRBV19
ASSIAGLATQETQY
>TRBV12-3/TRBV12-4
ASSLGVGGYNEQF
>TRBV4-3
ASSPGRGRQGDTQY
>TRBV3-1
ASSSGQGHSPLH
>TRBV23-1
ASSQLKIEAF
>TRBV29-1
SVEGGQTSSYEQY
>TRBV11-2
ASSQRYGRSSYNEQF
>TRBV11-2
ASSLVNRGTRTDTQY
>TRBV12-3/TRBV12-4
ASSPRTGGHEQY
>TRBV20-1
SARSWTERGNQPQH
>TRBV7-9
ASSPFPTGTSTDTQY
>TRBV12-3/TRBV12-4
ASSLSIRNTEAF
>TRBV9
ASSVVGGRTGELF
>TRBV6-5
ASSFTGLAAGELF
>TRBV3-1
ASSQTGSEAF
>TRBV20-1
SARKPLSTDTQY
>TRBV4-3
ASSQDFGGEQF
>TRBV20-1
SARITSGVTNEQF
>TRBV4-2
ASSQDRDGELF
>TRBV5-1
ASSLEGRMNTEAF
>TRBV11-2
ASSWRGEAF
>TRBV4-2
ASSDIAGGAYNEQF
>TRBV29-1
SVIGDGRTEAF
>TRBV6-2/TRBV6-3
ASSLLDGSGTQY
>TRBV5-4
ASSDKGGATEAF
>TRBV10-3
AISGQDQSPLH
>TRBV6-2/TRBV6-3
ASRTQREGRDEQF
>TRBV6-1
ASSEQTGLNYGYT